This T cell receptor (beta chain) was documented in a study of T cell clones after liver transplantation. Study-wide points: Post-transplant time points were not standardized, so conclusions are preliminary.

Germline loops: CDR1 MNHNS, CDR2 SASEGT. The V and J ends lost 2 bases and 7 bases respectively, with 12 bases between them. The CDR3 loop spans 14 amino acids. TCRdb's table, derived via immunoSEQ multiplex PCR, lists solely in-frame clones and lacks some. The repertoire includes 55,000 to 75,000 clones, 70% of them detected once, and approximately 2.8% sits in the top ten. Comments on this clone: Its antigen is unknown.

The gene calls are TRBV6-1 and TRBJ1-5; maybe TRBD1 (6 bases). The receptor's source is a human patient who received a liver transplant. Some T cells may have originated in the graft donor. Here the sequenced sample was CD4+ T cells from blood, taken at the approximately 16-month timepoint. The CDR3 region is CASSEKGGGQPQHF. The CDR3 DNA reads as TGTGCCAGCAGTGAAAAGGGGGGAGGCCAGCCCCAGCATTTT.